These 17 T cell receptor beta chains were all obtained from the same sample, sequenced in a study of early T cells in non-severe SARS-CoV-2 infection. TCRdb reprocessed the 5' RACE reads via MiXCR and lists one record per CDR3 protein. The repertoire holds 30,000 or so distinct CDR3 sequences, with over 3.5% as singletons. Sequenced input: whole blood. The source of these receptors is an adult who was a healthcare worker with PCR-confirmed SARS-CoV-2 infection or an uninfected control (not recorded which).

V gene TRBV10-3 combines with J gene TRBJ2-1, with 12 bases lining up with TRBD2. Trimming took 6 bases from V and 3 from J; bases not matched to a gene: 3. The V gene's germline CDR1 is ENHRY and CDR2 SYGVKD. The CDR3 runs 15 residues. The CDR3 loop reads CAIRRTSGNYNEQFF. The CDR3 DNA reads as TGTGCCATCAGACGGACTAGCGGGAACTACAATGAGCAGTTCTTC.

CDR3 loop: CARSSRDGELFF. As DNA, the CDR3 is TGTGCCCGCTCCTCCAGGGACGGGGAGCTGTTTTTT. The gene calls are TRBV27 and TRBJ2-2; D is perhaps TRBD1 (5 bases). CDR3 length equals 12 residues. V was shortened by 11 bases and J by 7 bases, with 14 bases between the two germline ends. Germline lookup yields CDR1 MNHEY and CDR2 SMNVEV (reference sequence).

This clonotype was found many times. The V call is TRBV19, the J call TRBJ2-2, with D perhaps TRBD2 (7 bases). Germline values: CDR1 LNHDA, CDR2 SQIVND (reference sequence). The CDR3 covers 15 residues. V gave up 3 bases and J gave up 4 bases, with 12 bases separating them. CDR3 loop: CASSIVRGGTGELFF. CDR3 sequence (DNA): TGTGCCAGTAGTATCGTAAGGGGGGGCACCGGGGAGCTGTTTTTT.

This clonotype was detected many times. The chain recombines TRBV7-2 with TRBJ2-1; the match to TRBD2 covers 8 bases. CDR1 and CDR2 from the germline V gene are SGHTA and FQGNSA. The CDR3 covers 17 residues. With 1 base clipped from V and 6 bases from J, the junction kept 11 bases outside the gene matches. This chain's CDR3 is CASSLVWSGSSSNEQFF. The DNA of the CDR3 is TGTGCCAGCAGCTTAGTATGGAGCGGGAGTAGTTCCAATGAGCAGTTCTTC.

This clonotype has ten or more counts. The chain is built from TRBV11-2 and TRBJ2-1, with TRBD2 matching 7 bases. Per germline, CDR1 SGHAT and CDR2 FQNNGV. The CDR3 runs to 13 residues. V was clipped by 4 bases and J by 5 bases; unmatched bases: 2. CDR3 region: CASSSSGNNEQFF. For the CDR3, the DNA is TGTGCCAGCAGCTCGAGCGGGAACAATGAGCAGTTCTTC.

The chain links TRBV19 to TRBJ2-5; D remains unclear. There are 14 residues in the CDR3. V lost 2 bases to trimming and J lost 2 bases, with 9 bases between them. The germline gives CDR1 LNHDA, CDR2 SQIVND (reference sequence). CDR3 DNA sequence: TGTGCCAGTAGTATACTAAGCGATCAAGAGACCCAGTACTTC. It specifies CASSILSDQETQYF. Drawing the rest from reference TRBV19 and TRBJ2-5, the complete variable domain is DGGITQSPKYLFRKEGQNVTLSCEQNLNHDAMYWYRQDPGQGLRLIYYSQIVNDFQKGDIAEGYSVSREKKESFPLTVTSAQKNPTAFYLCASSILSDQETQYFGPGTRLLVL.

This clonotype was counted between two and nine times. The rearrangement uses TRBV18 and TRBJ2-1; TRBD1 aligns across 8 bases. The V and J ends lost 4 bases and 6 bases, in that order; junction bases with no gene match: 8. This CDR3 comprises 15 residues. Germline V gene lookup returns CDR1 KGHSH and CDR2 LQKENI. The CDR3 loop is CASSRDRSRANEQFF. For the CDR3, the DNA is TGTGCCAGCTCACGGGACAGGTCGAGAGCCAATGAGCAGTTCTTC.

The sample holds many counts of this clonotype. The rearrangement joins TRBV18 to TRBJ2-1; 12 bases align to TRBD2. The CDR3 contains 17 residues. J gave up 2 bases and V 3 bases, and 5 bases lay outside the gene matches. Germline V gives CDR1 KGHSH, CDR2 LQKENI. CDR3 sequence (DNA): TGTGCCAGCTCACCTCTGACTAGCGGGAGCGCCTACAATGAGCAGTTCTTC. Amino acid sequence: CASSPLTSGSAYNEQFF.

This clonotype was seen only a few times. The DNA for the CDR3 is TGTGCCTGGAGGGGACAGGGGACTACCTACGAGCAGTACTTC. It yields the protein CAWRGQGTTYEQYF. The rearrangement uses TRBV30 and TRBJ2-7, with 10 bases lining up with TRBD1. V lost 3 bases, J lost 2 bases, and 4 bases stayed unmatched. CDR3 length equals 14 residues. CDR1 is GTSNPN and CDR2 is SVGIG in the germline V gene (reference sequence).

This clonotype was counted ten times or more. The chain joins TRBV29-1 to TRBJ2-2; the match to TRBD2 covers 9 bases. This CDR3 comprises 15 residues. Trimming cost V 7 bases and J 3 bases; bases outside gene matches: 9. The germline V gene encodes CDR1 SQVTM and CDR2 ANQGSEA. CDR3 nucleotide sequence: TGCAGCGCCGGGGCGCGGGAGGGTTACACCGGGGAGCTGTTTTTT. Amino acid sequence: CSAGAREGYTGELFF.

This clonotype was counted at least ten times. CDR3 protein: CASSLREGAKGNEQYF. DNA for the CDR3: TGTGCCAGCAGCCTTAGGGAGGGGGCTAAGGGCAACGAGCAGTACTTC. The chain is built from TRBV12-3 or TRBV12-4 and TRBJ2-7; the D gene could be TRBD1 or TRBD2 (7 bases each). The V gene lost 6 bases and the J gene lost 5 bases, with 23 bases spanning the gap. CDR3 size: 16 residues.

This clonotype was seen a few times. The CDR3 here is CASSPSPRGDNSPLHF. The DNA of the CDR3 is TGTGCCAGCTCACCATCCCCCAGGGGTGATAATTCACCCCTCCACTTT. This rearrangement joins TRBV18 to TRBJ1-6, with D maybe TRBD1 (6 bases). This CDR3 is 16 amino acids long. V shed 2 bases and J shed 5 bases, with 13 bases lying between them. Germline CDR1 KGHSH, CDR2 LQKENI.

The rearrangement joins TRBV29-1 to TRBJ2-5; unclear D gene. CDR3 size: 12 residues. Germline-derived CDR1 and CDR2 are SQVTM and ANQGSEA. V was cut by 2 bases and J by 4 bases, with 8 bases left in between. The chain's CDR3 is CSVELGIETQYF. The CDR3 DNA is TGCAGCGTTGAACTGGGTATAGAGACCCAGTACTTC.

The table lists this clonotype with many counts. The chain is built from TRBV5-4 and TRBJ1-1, with 7 bases matching TRBD1. V was clipped by 5 bases and J by 5 bases; unmatched bases: 6. CDR1 and CDR2 from the germline V gene are SGHNT and YYREEE (reference sequence). The CDR3 loop spans 13 amino acids. The CDR3 spells CASRLTGRTEAFF. CDR3 nucleotide sequence: TGTGCCAGCAGGCTGACAGGGCGGACTGAAGCTTTCTTT.

The sample holds many counts of this clonotype. The rearrangement uses TRBV5-1 and TRBJ2-7; no clear D gene. Germline CDR1 and CDR2: SGHRS and YFSETQ. Trimming removed 0 bases at V and 4 bases at J, with 8 bases between. The CDR3 has 13 residues. CDR3 sequence (DNA): TGCGCCAGCAGCTTGGTGTTGGGATACGAGCAGTACTTC. This gives the protein CASSLVLGYEQYF. Drawing the rest from reference TRBV5-1 and TRBJ2-7, the complete variable domain is KAGVTQTPRYLIKTRGQQVTLSCSPISGHRSVSWYQQTPGQGLQFLFEYFSETQRNKGNFPGRFSGRQFSNSRSEMNVSTLELGDSALYLCASSLVLGYEQYFGPGTRLTVT.

This clonotype was detected many times. The chain couples TRBV2 to TRBJ2-1, with D possibly TRBD2 on 7 matching bases. V lost 2 bases and J 5 bases, leaving 13 bases between the germline ends. The CDR3 length is 15 residues. Germline-derived CDR1 and CDR2 are SNHLY and FYNNEI. CDR3 sequence (DNA): TGTGCCAGCAGTGAAATACGGGGGGCAGACAATGAGCAGTTCTTC. Encoded protein: CASSEIRGADNEQFF.

By proportion, this clonotype is medium-sized. The V call is TRBV7-9, the J call TRBJ2-7; D is ambiguous. The V and J ends lost 2 bases and 5 bases respectively, with 7 bases between them. Germline values: CDR1 SEHNR, CDR2 FQNEAQ (reference sequence). The CDR3 runs 12 residues. The CDR3 spells CASSLIDHEQYF. In DNA form, the CDR3 reads TGTGCCAGCAGCTTAATCGATCACGAGCAGTACTTC.